This TCR beta chain comes out of a study of blood T cell repertoires in COVID-19 (TCRdb year 2020). With respect to the entire study: Samples covering the acute and convalescent phases of COVID-19 were provided by collaborators in the United States, Italy and Spain. The material from the prospective study consisted of cDNA or gDNA derived from T cells, B-cell-depleted T cells, or PBMCs. The dataset comprised deeply sampled blood TCRbeta repertoires from subjects exposed to, actively infected with, or recovered from COVID-19. The repertoires were released in a freely available public database meant as a resource for research on the immune response to SARS-CoV-2. Samples were obtained from the ongoing ImmuneRACE study (first 160 participants) and from 1,254 subjects provided by 6 global collaborators. Nearly every sample came with metadata listing a de-identified subject ID, COVID-19 status, age in years and sex. Where available, HLA class I and class II types were taken from metadata supplied by the sample provider and were not determined by assay-based typing.

Broader findings and caveats from the paper: The amount of clinical and demographic metadata varied by source and participant and was provided uncurated.

Collaborating institutions collected whole blood in K2EDTA tubes following their own protocols. For TCRbeta analysis, collaborators shipped samples as frozen whole blood, isolated PBMCs, or DNA extracted from either of those sample types. TCRbeta CDR3 regions were amplified from genomic DNA by means of the immunoSEQ Assay, a bias-controlled multiplex PCR. As for how the authors treated the data: The number of nucleated cells in each sample was estimated by amplification of reference gene primers within the assay. Sequence reads were collapsed and filtered to measure the absolute abundance of every unique TCRbeta CDR3 rearrangement. For each sample, productive Simpson clonality was calculated by taking the square root of Simpson's diversity index across productive rearrangements. TCRdb holds this immuneACCESS table with in-frame rearrangements only. Some clones are missing; in checked studies, unresolved V genes explain under half, and the rest has no known cause. The V and J calls and clone size come from that table; D and trimming were worked out from the DNA. This sample gives under 95,000 clones in total; around nine tenths of them show up just once. Of the sample, about 5.1% falls within the top ten clones.

As for this clone: It has no known antigen specificity. Nothing much larger sits one base from this clone, and base qualities are not available.

What was sequenced was peripheral blood. The clonotype was recovered from a man aged 35 to 55 with acute or convalescent COVID-19.

The CDR3 corresponds to CASSLSTVSSYNEQFF. The nucleotide sequence reads TGTGCCAGCAGCTTAAGTACAGTGAGCTCCTACAATGAGCAGTTCTTC. Rearrangement joined TRBV11-3 to TRBJ2-1; no D gene call is confident. V is pared back by 2 bases and J by 0 bases, with 11 bases lying between the germline termini. The germline V gene supplies CDR1 SGHNT and CDR2 YENEEA. Inclusive of the bounding cysteine and phenylalanine, the CDR3 is 16 residues long. CDR3 DNA is the only sequence kept; it has 48 bases, read in frame from the first base.